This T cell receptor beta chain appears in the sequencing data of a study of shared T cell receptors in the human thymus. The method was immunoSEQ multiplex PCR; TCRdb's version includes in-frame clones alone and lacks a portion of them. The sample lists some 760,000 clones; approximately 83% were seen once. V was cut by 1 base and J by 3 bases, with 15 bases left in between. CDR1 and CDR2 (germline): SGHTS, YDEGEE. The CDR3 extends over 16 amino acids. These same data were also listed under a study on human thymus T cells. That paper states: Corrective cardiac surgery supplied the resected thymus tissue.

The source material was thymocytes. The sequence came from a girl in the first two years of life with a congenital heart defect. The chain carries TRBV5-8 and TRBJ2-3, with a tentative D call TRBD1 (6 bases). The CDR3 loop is CASSLQDAGETDTQYF. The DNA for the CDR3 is TGTGCCAGCAGCTTGCAGGACGCAGGGGAAACAGATACGCAGTATTTT.